This note documents a single T cell receptor (beta chain) sequence. These data come from a study of glioma-infiltrating T cells after dendritic cell vaccination. Input was around 2.1 ug genomic DNA, or all available if less. Primers: 60 V beta forward and 13 J beta reverse. Clones were read by immunoSEQ multiplex PCR, and TCRdb kept only the in-frame ones, dropping some. The table shows about 92,000 clones, with under 90% occurring only once. The TCR comes from a human donor with glioblastoma. The sequencing used blood, collected before dendritic cell vaccination.

This chain's CDR3 is CARSCPGTGHYEQYF. Written as DNA, the CDR3 is TGTGCCAGAAGCTGCCCCGGGACAGGCCACTACGAGCAGTACTTC. The chain recombines TRBV5-3 with TRBJ2-7; TRBD1 aligns across 8 bases. TRBV5-3 counts as an open reading frame of uncertain function. This CDR3 has 15 residues. The J segment lost 3 bases and the V segment lost 3 bases, leaving 8 bases of the junction unmatched.